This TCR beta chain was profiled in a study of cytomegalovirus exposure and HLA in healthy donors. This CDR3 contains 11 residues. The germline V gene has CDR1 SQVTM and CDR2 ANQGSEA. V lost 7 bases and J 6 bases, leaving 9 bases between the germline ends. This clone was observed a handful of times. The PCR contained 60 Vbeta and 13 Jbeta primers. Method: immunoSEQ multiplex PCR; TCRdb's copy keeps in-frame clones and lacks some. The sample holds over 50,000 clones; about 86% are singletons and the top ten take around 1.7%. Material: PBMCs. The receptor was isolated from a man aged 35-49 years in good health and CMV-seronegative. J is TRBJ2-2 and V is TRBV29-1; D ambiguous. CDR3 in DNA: TGCAGCGCCGTGGCACCCGGGGAGCTGTTTTTT. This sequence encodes CSAVAPGELFF.